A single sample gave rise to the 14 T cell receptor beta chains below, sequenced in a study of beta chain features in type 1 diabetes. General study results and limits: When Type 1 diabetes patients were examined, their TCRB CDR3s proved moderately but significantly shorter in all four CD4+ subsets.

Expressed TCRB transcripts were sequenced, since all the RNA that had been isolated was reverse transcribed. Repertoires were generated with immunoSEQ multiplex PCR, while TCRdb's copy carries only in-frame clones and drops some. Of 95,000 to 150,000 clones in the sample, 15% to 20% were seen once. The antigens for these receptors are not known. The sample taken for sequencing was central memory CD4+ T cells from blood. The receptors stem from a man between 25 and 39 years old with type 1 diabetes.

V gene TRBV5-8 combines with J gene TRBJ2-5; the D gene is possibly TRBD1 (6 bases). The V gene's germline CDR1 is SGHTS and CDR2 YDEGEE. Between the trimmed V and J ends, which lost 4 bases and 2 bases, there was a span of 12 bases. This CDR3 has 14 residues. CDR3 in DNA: TGTGCCAGCAGCAGAATGACAGGACAAGAGACCCAGTACTTC. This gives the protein CASSRMTGQETQYF. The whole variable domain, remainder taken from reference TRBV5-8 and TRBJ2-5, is EAGVTQSPTHLIKTRGQQATLRCSPISGHTSVYWYQQALGLGLQFLLWYDEGEERNRGNFPPRFSGRQFPNYSSELNVNALELEDSALYLCASSRMTGQETQYFGPGTRLLVL.

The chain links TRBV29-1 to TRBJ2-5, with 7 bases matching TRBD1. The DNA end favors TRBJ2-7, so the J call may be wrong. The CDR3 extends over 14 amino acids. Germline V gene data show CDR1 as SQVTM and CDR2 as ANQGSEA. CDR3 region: CSVQPTGHSYEQYF. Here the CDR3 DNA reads TGCAGCGTTCAACCGACAGGGCACTCCTACGAGCAGTACTTC.

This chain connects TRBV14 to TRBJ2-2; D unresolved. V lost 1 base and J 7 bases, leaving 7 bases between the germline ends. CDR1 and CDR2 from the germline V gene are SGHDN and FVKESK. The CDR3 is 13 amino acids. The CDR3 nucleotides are TGTGCCAGCAGCCAAGGATGGTACGGGGAGCTGTTTTTT. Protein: CASSQGWYGELFF. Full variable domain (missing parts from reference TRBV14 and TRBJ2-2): EAGVTQFPSHSVIEKGQTVTLRCDPISGHDNLYWYRRVMGKEIKFLLHFVKESKQDESGMPNNRFLAERTGGTYSTLKVQPAELEDSGVYFCASSQGWYGELFFGEGSRLTVL.

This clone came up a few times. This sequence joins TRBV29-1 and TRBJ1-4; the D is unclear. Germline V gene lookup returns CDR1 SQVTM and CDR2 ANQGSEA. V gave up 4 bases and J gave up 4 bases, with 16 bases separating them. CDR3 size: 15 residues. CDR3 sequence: CSVARLATGNEKLFF. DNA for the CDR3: TGCAGCGTTGCGCGGTTAGCAACGGGTAATGAAAAACTGTTTTTT.

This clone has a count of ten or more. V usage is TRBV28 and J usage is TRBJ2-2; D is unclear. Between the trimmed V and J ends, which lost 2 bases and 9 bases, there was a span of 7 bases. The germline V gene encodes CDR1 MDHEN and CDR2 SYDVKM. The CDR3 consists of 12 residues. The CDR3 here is CASSLGARELFF. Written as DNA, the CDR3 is TGTGCCAGCAGTTTAGGAGCCAGGGAGCTGTTTTTT.

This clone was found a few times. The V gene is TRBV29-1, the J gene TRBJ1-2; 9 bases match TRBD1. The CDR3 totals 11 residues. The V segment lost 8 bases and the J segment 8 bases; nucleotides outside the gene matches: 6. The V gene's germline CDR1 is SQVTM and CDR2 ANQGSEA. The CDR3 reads CSTGGNDGYTF. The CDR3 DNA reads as TGCAGCACAGGGGGCAATGACGGCTACACCTTC.

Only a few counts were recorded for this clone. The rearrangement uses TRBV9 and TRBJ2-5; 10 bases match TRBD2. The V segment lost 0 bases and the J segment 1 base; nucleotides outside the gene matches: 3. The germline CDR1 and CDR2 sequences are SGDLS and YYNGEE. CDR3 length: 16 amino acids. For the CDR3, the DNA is TGTGCCAGCAGCGTAGGGAGCGGGGGGGTCCAAGAGACCCAGTACTTC. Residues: CASSVGSGGVQETQYF.

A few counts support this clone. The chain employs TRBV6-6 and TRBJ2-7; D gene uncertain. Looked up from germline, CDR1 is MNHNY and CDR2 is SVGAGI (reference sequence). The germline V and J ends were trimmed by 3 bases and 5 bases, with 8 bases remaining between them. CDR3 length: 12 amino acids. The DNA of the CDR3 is TGTGCCAGCAGTTATACGACCAACGAGCAGTACTTC. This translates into CASSYTTNEQYF.

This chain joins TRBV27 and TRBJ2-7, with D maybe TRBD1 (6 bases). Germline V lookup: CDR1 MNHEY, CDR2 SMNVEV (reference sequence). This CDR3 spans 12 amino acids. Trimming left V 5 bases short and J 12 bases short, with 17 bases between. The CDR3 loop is CASSTPDSVLYF. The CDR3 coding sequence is TGTGCCAGCAGTACTCCGGACAGCGTATTGTACTTC.

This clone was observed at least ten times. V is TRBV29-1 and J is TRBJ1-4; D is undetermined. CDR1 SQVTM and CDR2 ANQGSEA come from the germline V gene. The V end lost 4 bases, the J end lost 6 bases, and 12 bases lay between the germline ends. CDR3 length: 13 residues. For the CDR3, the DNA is TGCAGCGTTGTGGTGACAACAGATGAAAAACTGTTTTTT. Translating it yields CSVVVTTDEKLFF.

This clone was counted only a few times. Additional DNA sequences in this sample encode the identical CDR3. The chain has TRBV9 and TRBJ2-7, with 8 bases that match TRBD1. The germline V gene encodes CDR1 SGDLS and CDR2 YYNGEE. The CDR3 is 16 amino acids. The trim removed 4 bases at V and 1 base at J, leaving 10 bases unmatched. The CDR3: CASSPRGQGASYEQYF. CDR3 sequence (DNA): TGTGCCAGCAGCCCCCGAGGGCAGGGGGCGTCCTACGAGCAGTACTTC.

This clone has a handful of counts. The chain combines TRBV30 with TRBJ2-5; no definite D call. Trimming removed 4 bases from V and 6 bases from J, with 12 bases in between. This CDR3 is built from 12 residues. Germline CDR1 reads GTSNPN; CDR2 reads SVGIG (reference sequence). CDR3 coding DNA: TGTGCCTGGAACCCATCCGGAAAGACCCAGTACTTC. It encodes CAWNPSGKTQYF.

The CDR3 region is CAWSRTGINQPQHF. The CDR3 DNA reads as TGTGCCTGGAGCAGGACAGGGATCAATCAGCCCCAGCATTTT. The chain combines TRBV30 with TRBJ1-5; 8 bases are a match to TRBD1. This CDR3 comprises 14 residues. The germline V gene encodes CDR1 GTSNPN and CDR2 SVGIG (reference sequence). With 3 bases clipped from V and 3 bases from J, the junction kept 4 bases outside the gene matches.

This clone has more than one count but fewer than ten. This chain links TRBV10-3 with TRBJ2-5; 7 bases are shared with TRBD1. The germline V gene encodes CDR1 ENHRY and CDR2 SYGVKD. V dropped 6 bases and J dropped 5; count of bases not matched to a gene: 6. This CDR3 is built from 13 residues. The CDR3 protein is CAISDRAGETQYF. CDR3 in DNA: TGTGCCATCAGCGACAGGGCTGGGGAGACCCAGTACTTC.